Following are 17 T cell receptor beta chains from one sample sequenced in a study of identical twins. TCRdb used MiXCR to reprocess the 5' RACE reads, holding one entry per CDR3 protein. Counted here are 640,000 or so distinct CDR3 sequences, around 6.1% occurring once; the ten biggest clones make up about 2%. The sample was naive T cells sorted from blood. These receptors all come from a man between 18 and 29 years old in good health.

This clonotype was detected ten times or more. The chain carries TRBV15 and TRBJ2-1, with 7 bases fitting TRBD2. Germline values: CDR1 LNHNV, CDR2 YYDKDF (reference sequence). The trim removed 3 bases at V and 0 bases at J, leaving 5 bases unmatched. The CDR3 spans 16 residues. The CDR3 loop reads CATSRLSGNSYNEQFF. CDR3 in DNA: TGTGCCACCAGCAGGCTAAGCGGGAACTCCTACAATGAGCAGTTCTTC.

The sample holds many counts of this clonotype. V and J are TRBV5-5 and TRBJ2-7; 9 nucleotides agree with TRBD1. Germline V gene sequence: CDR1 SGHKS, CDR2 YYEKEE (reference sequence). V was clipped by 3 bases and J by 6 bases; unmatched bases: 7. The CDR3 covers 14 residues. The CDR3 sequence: CASSWDRVPFEQYV. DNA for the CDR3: TGTGCCAGCAGCTGGGACAGGGTCCCTTTCGAGCAGTACGTC.

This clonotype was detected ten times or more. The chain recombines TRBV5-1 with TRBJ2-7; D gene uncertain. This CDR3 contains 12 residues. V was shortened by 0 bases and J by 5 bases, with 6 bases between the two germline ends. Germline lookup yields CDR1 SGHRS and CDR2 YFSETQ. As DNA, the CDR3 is TGCGCCAGCAGCTTGGACCCCGACGAGCAGTACTTC. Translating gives CASSLDPDEQYF.

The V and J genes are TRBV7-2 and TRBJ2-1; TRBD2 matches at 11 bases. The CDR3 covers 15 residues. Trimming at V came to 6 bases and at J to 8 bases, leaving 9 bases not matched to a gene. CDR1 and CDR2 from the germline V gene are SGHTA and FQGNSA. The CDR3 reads CASRFSGRVYDEQFF. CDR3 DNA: TGTGCCAGCAGATTTAGCGGGAGGGTTTACGATGAGCAGTTCTTC.

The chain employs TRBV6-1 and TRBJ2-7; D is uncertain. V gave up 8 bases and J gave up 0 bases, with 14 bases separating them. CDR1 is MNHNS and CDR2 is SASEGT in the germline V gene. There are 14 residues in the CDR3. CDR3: CASALGVISYEQYV. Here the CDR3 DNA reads TGTGCCAGCGCTCTAGGAGTTATCTCCTACGAGCAGTACGTC.

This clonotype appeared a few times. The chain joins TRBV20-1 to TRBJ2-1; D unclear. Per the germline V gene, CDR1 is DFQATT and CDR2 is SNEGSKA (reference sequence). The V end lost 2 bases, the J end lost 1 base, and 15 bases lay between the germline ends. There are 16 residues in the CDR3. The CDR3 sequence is CSARLHGVRSYNEQFF. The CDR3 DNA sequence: TGCAGTGCTAGACTGCATGGGGTGCGGTCCTACAATGAGCAGTTCTTC.

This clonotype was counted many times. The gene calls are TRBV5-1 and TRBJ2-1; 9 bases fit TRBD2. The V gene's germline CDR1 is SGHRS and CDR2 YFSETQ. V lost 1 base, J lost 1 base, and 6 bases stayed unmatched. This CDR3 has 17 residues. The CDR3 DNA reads TGCGCCAGCAGCTTGCTCCCTAGCGGGACATCCTACAATGAGCAGTTCTTC. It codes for CASSLLPSGTSYNEQFF. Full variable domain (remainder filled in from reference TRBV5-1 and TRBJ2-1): KAGVTQTPRYLIKTRGQQVTLSCSPISGHRSVSWYQQTPGQGLQFLFEYFSETQRNKGNFPGRFSGRQFSNSRSEMNVSTLELGDSALYLCASSLLPSGTSYNEQFFGPGTRLTVL.

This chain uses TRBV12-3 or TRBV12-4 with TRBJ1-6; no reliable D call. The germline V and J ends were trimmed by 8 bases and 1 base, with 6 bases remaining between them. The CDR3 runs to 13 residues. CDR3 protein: CASCGSYNSPLHF. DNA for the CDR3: TGTGCCAGCTGTGGATCCTATAATTCACCCCTCCACTTT.

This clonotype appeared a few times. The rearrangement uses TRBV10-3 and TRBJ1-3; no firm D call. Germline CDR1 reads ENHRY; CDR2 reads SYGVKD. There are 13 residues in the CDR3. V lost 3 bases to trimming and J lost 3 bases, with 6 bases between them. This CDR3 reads CAISEGGGNTIYF. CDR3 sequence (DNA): TGTGCCATCAGTGAAGGCGGTGGAAACACCATATATTTT.

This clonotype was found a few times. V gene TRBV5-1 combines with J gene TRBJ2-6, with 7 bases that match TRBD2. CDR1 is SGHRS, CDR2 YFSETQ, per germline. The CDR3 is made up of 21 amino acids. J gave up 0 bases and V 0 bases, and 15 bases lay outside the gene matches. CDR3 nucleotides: TGCGCCAGCAGCTTGGGTCCATCCTCCGGGAGGAATCGCTCTGGGGCCAACGTCCTGACTTTC. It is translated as CASSLGPSSGRNRSGANVLTF.

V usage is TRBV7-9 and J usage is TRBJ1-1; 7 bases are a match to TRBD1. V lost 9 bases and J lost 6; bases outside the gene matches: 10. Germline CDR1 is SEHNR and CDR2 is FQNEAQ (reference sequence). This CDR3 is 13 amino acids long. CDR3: CASVDRAGAEAFF. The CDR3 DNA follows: TGTGCCAGTGTAGACAGGGCTGGCGCTGAAGCTTTCTTT.

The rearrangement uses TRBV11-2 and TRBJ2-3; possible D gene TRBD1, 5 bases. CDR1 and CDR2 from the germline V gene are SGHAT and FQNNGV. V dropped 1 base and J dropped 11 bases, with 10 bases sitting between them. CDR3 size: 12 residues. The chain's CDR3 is CASSLGQGQQYF. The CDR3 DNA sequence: TGTGCCAGCAGCTTAGGCCAGGGTCAGCAGTATTTT. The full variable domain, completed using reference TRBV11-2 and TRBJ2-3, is EAGVAQSPRYKIIEKRQSVAFWCNPISGHATLYWYQQILGQGPKLLIQFQNNGVVDDSQLPKDRFSAERLKGVDSTLKIQPAKLEDSAVYLCASSLGQGQQYFGPGTRLTVL.

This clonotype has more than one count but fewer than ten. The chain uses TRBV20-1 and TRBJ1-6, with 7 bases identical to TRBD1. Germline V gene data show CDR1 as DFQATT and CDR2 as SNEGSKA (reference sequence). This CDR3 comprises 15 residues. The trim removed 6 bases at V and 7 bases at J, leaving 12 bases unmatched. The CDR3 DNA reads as TGCAGTGCCTTTCGGACAGGCGTAGCGAATTCACCCCTCCACTTT. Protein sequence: CSAFRTGVANSPLHF.

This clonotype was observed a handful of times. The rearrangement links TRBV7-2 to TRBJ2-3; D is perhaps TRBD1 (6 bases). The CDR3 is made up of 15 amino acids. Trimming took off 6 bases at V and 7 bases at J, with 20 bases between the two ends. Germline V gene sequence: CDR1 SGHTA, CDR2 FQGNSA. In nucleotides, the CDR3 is TGTGCCAGCAGACCCCGAGGGGGACCCAATTATACGCAGTATTTT. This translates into CASRPRGGPNYTQYF. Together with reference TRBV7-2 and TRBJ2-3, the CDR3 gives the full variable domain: GAGVSQSPSNKVTEKGKDVELRCDPISGHTALYWYRQSLGQGLEFLIYFQGNSAPDKSGLPSDRFSAERTGGSVSTLTIQRTQQEDSAVYLCASRPRGGPNYTQYFGPGTRLTVL.

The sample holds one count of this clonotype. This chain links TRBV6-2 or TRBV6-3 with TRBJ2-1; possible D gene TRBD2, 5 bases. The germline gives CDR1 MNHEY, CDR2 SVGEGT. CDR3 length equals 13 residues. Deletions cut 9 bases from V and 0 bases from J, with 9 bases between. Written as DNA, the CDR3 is TGTGCCAGGAAAGCGGACTCCTACAATGAGCAGTTCTTC. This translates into CARKADSYNEQFF.

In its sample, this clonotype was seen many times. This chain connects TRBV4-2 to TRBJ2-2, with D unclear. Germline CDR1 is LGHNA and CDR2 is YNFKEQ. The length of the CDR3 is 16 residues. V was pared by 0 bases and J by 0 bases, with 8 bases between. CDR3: CASSQDELTNTGELFF. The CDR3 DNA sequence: TGTGCCAGCAGCCAAGACGAGCTGACGAACACCGGGGAGCTGTTTTTT.

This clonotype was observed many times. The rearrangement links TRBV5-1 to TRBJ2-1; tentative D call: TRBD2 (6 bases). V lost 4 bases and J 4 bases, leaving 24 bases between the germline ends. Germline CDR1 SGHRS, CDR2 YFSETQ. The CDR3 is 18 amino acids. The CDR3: CASSPAGAVAAKYNEQFF. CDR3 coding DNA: TGCGCCAGCAGCCCCGCAGGTGCTGTAGCGGCCAAATACAATGAGCAGTTCTTC.